The 8 T cell receptor beta chains listed next were all sequenced from one sample in a study of cytomegalovirus exposure and HLA in healthy donors. PCR was performed using 60 Vbeta and 13 Jbeta primers. Here immunoSEQ multiplex PCR was the method, and the copy in TCRdb shows in-frame clones only, minus some. Here the sample spans about 94,000 clones, around three fifths being singletons. The specimen was PBMCs. The receptor set was obtained from a man aged 25-45 years in good health and CMV-seronegative.

This chain links TRBV7-8 with TRBJ1-5; 11 nucleotides line up with TRBD1. The CDR3 contains 15 residues. CDR1 and CDR2 (germline): SGHVS, FQNEAQ. Unmatched junction bases numbered 4, after V lost 5 bases and J lost 4 bases. The CDR3 DNA reads TGTGCCAGCAGCCTTGGACAGGGGGCAAATCAGCCCCAGCATTTT. Translation gives CASSLGQGANQPQHF.

The chain recombines TRBV28 with TRBJ2-7, with a possible D match to TRBD2 (6 bases). Trimming removed 3 bases from V and 0 bases from J, with 15 bases in between. Germline CDR1 reads MDHEN; CDR2 reads SYDVKM. The CDR3 extends over 16 amino acids. The CDR3 DNA is TGTGCCAGCAGTTTTCCCCTCCTAGCGTCCTCCTACGAGCAGTACTTC. The encoded protein is CASSFPLLASSYEQYF.

The chain uses TRBV10-2 and TRBJ1-1; no definite D call. The CDR3 covers 11 residues. Trimming removed 2 bases at V and 10 bases at J, with 8 bases between. CDR1 and CDR2 (germline): WSHSY, SAAADI. Here the CDR3 DNA reads TGCGCCAGCAGTGAGATTGGGAGAGCTTTCTTT. Protein product: CASSEIGRAFF.

This chain uses TRBV25-1 with TRBJ2-1, with D tentatively TRBD2 (5 bases). V was pared by 5 bases and J by 8 bases, with 22 bases between. The germline CDR1 and CDR2 sequences are MGHDK and SYGVNS. This CDR3 region has 16 residues. CDR3 nucleotides: TGTGCCAGCAGTTATGGGTCCGGACGGCTTAGCGATGAGCAGTTCTTC. Residues: CASSYGSGRLSDEQFF.

The rearrangement uses TRBV15 and TRBJ1-2; no reliable D call. CDR3 length: 13 residues. Germline V gene lookup returns CDR1 LNHNV and CDR2 YYDKDF (reference sequence). Trimming removed 1 base at V and 4 bases at J, with 7 bases between. The CDR3, as DNA: TGTGCCACCAGCAGAGTCAGCGGCTATGGCTACACCTTC. Translation gives CATSRVSGYGYTF.

The chain is built from TRBV7-9 and TRBJ1-5, with 8 bases aligning to TRBD1. J lost 7 bases, V lost 1 base, and 9 bases had no gene match. The CDR3 runs 16 residues. Germline assignment: CDR1 SEHNR and CDR2 FQNEAQ (reference sequence). CDR3 coding DNA: TGTGCCAGCAGCTTAGGGACAGGACAGGGACGACAGCCCCAGCATTTT. This encodes CASSLGTGQGRQPQHF.

V and J are TRBV5-4 and TRBJ2-2, with 10 bases lining up with TRBD1. The CDR3 runs to 16 residues. Per the germline V gene, CDR1 is SGHNT and CDR2 is YYREEE (reference sequence). J lost 1 base, V lost 4 bases, and 4 bases had no gene match. CDR3 coding DNA: TGTGCCAGCAGCCGGGGACAGGGGCGGAACACCGGGGAGCTGTTTTTT. It codes for CASSRGQGRNTGELFF.

The chain couples TRBV27 to TRBJ2-7; D may be TRBD1 (6 bases). CDR1 MNHEY and CDR2 SMNVEV come from the germline V gene (reference sequence). The CDR3 runs to 14 residues. V was cut by 4 bases and J by 0 bases, with 10 bases left in between. The CDR3 here is CASSWTVPSYEQYF. CDR3 bases: TGTGCCAGCAGTTGGACAGTACCCTCCTACGAGCAGTACTTC.